Shown below are 24 T cell receptor beta chains from a single sample sequenced in a study of T cell clones after liver transplantation. Clones were read by immunoSEQ multiplex PCR, and TCRdb kept only the in-frame ones, dropping some. Seen here are about 51,000 clones, less than 90% observed once, and the top ten hold 13% to 15%. The sample in question was CD8+ T cells from blood, obtained 12 months after liver transplant. These receptor sequences come from a human patient who received a liver transplant. Some T cells may be provided by the graft donor.

The sample holds one count of this clone. The chain is built from TRBV9 and TRBJ2-3, with 12 bases identical to TRBD2. Trimming removed 3 bases from V and 5 bases from J; junction bases left unmatched: 7. This CDR3 has 16 residues. Germline lookup yields CDR1 SGDLS and CDR2 YYNGEE. The CDR3 nucleotides are TGTGCCAGCAGCGCCTGGACTAGCGGGAAGGGAGATACGCAGTATTTT. Translating gives CASSAWTSGKGDTQYF.

The genes are TRBV5-1 and TRBJ1-1; no reliable D call. The CDR3 extends over 13 amino acids. Germline CDR1 and CDR2: SGHRS and YFSETQ. V was clipped by 0 bases and J by 1 base, with 4 bases between them. This CDR3 reads CASSLGRNTEAFF. The CDR3 DNA reads TGCGCCAGCAGCTTGGGACGGAACACTGAAGCTTTCTTT.

The V call is TRBV4-1, the J call TRBJ2-1; maybe TRBD2 (6 bases). CDR3 size: 15 residues. V dropped 0 bases and J dropped 12 bases, with 18 bases sitting between them. Germline V gives CDR1 MGHRA, CDR2 YSYEKL. CDR3 protein: CASSQDATGVLGQFF. DNA of the CDR3: TGCGCCAGCAGCCAAGATGCCACGGGAGTATTGGGGCAGTTCTTC.

The chain links TRBV7-2 to TRBJ1-1, with D perhaps matching TRBD1 (5 bases). Looked up from germline, CDR1 is SGHTA and CDR2 is FQGNSA. Trimming shortened V by 1 base and J by 5 bases, and 14 bases separated the two germline ends. The CDR3 covers 15 residues. CDR3 in amino acids: CASSLGAGPDTEAFF. In DNA form, the CDR3 reads TGTGCCAGCAGCTTAGGGGCAGGGCCGGATACTGAAGCTTTCTTT. Full variable domain (outside the CDR3, taken from reference TRBV7-2 and TRBJ1-1): GAGVSQSPSNKVTEKGKDVELRCDPISGHTALYWYRQSLGQGLEFLIYFQGNSAPDKSGLPSDRFSAERTGGSVSTLTIQRTQQEDSAVYLCASSLGAGPDTEAFFGQGTRLTVV.

The rearrangement links TRBV7-2 to TRBJ2-5; 10 nucleotides line up with TRBD2. This CDR3 is built from 17 residues. Trimming cost V 2 bases and J 4 bases; bases outside gene matches: 10. The germline CDR1 and CDR2 sequences are SGHTA and FQGNSA. This CDR3 is CASSLNALAGVRETQYF. DNA of the CDR3: TGTGCCAGCAGCTTAAACGCTCTAGCGGGAGTGAGAGAGACCCAGTACTTC.

The rearrangement joins TRBV7-8 to TRBJ2-1; TRBD2 agrees at 8 bases. Looked up from germline, CDR1 is SGHVS and CDR2 is FQNEAQ. The CDR3 totals 13 residues. Germline trimming cut 1 base from V and 16 bases from J; bases unmatched to any gene: 9. The CDR3 nucleotides read TGTGCCAGCAGCTTAGTAGGGACTAGGTGGTCCTTCTTC. This codes for CASSLVGTRWSFF. Full variable domain (outside the CDR3, taken from reference TRBV7-8 and TRBJ2-1): GAGVSQSPRYKVAKRGQDVALRCDPISGHVSLFWYQQALGQGPEFLTYFQNEAQLDKSGLPSDRFFAERPEGSVSTLKIQRTQQEDSAVYLCASSLVGTRWSFFGPGTRLTVL.

The chain uses TRBV4-1 and TRBJ2-1, with a possible D match to TRBD2 (5 bases). This CDR3 spans 15 amino acids. Trimming removed 1 base at V and 3 bases at J, with 10 bases between. Germline V gene sequence: CDR1 MGHRA, CDR2 YSYEKL. CDR3 residues: CASSQGSGLYNEQFF. The CDR3 bases are TGCGCCAGCAGCCAAGGGAGCGGACTCTACAATGAGCAGTTCTTC.

This chain joins TRBV7-9 and TRBJ1-1, with D tentatively TRBD1 (5 bases). The CDR3 loop spans 14 amino acids. V lost 4 bases to trimming and J lost 6 bases, with 15 bases between them. In germline, CDR1 is SEHNR, CDR2 FQNEAQ (reference sequence). The DNA for the CDR3 is TGTGCCAGCAGCTCGACCCCCAGGGCTCCTGAAGCTTTCTTT. Amino acid sequence: CASSSTPRAPEAFF. Supplemented by reference TRBV7-9 and TRBJ1-1, the full variable domain reads DTGVSQNPRHKITKRGQNVTFRCDPISEHNRLYWYRQTLGQGPEFLTYFQNEAQLEKSRLLSDRFSAERPKGSFSTLEIQRTEQGDSAMYLCASSSTPRAPEAFFGQGTRLTVV.

The J gene is TRBJ2-1, the V gene TRBV27; TRBD2 is a possible D gene (6 bases). The V end was cut by 3 bases, the J end by 4 bases, with 10 bases between. Per germline, CDR1 MNHEY and CDR2 SMNVEV (reference sequence). This CDR3 has 14 residues. The CDR3 spells CASSFGGEYNEQFF. The CDR3 region has the DNA TGTGCCAGCAGTTTCGGGGGAGAGTACAATGAGCAGTTCTTC.

At least ten counts were recorded for this clone. This chain uses TRBV28 with TRBJ1-1, with D unresolved. This CDR3 has 14 residues. Between the trimmed V and J ends, which lost 3 bases and 4 bases, there was a span of 12 bases. Germline CDR1 is MDHEN and CDR2 is SYDVKM. The CDR3: CASSFPPAGTEAFF. As DNA, the CDR3 is TGTGCCAGCAGTTTCCCCCCGGCGGGCACTGAAGCTTTCTTT.

The chain couples TRBV6-4 to TRBJ2-3; D possibly corresponds to TRBD1 (5 bases). Germline lookup yields CDR1 MRHNA and CDR2 SNTAGT. Trimming left V 7 bases short and J 4 bases short, with 21 bases between. The length of the CDR3 is 16 residues. The CDR3 is CASKDIQGRVADTQYF. CDR3 bases: TGTGCCAGCAAGGACATCCAGGGTAGAGTGGCAGATACGCAGTATTTT.

This rearrangement joins TRBV5-4 to TRBJ2-7; the D is unclear. Per germline, CDR1 SGHNT and CDR2 YYREEE (reference sequence). The CDR3 has 12 amino acids. The V gene lost 4 bases and the J gene lost 6 bases, with 11 bases spanning the gap. CDR3 in DNA: TGTGCCAGCAGCGCCGATTACAGCGAGCAGTACTTC. Translated, it gives CASSADYSEQYF.

V is TRBV5-8 and J is TRBJ2-1; D ambiguous. Germline V gene lookup returns CDR1 SGHTS and CDR2 YDEGEE. V was trimmed by 4 bases and J by 7 bases, leaving 15 bases between them. CDR3 length: 14 amino acids. The CDR3: CASSPPETLNEQFF. CDR3 in DNA: TGTGCCAGCAGCCCCCCAGAGACCTTGAATGAGCAGTTCTTC.

The chain links TRBV7-9 to TRBJ1-2; 9 nucleotides agree with TRBD1. This CDR3 has 15 residues. The V gene's germline CDR1 is SEHNR and CDR2 FQNEAQ (reference sequence). V gave up 2 bases and J gave up 5 bases; unmatched junction bases: 6. The CDR3 sequence: CASSLSRDRVYGYTF. The CDR3 DNA reads as TGTGCCAGCAGCTTATCCCGGGACAGGGTTTATGGCTACACCTTC.

V and J are TRBV7-2 and TRBJ2-3, with D tentatively TRBD2 (5 bases). Germline CDR1 SGHTA, CDR2 FQGNSA. Trimming cost V 5 bases and J 3 bases, with 18 bases left between them. This CDR3 has 16 residues. DNA of the CDR3: TGTGCCAGCAGCCAAGACTACACCGGCGAGACAGATACGCAGTATTTT. Amino acid sequence: CASSQDYTGETDTQYF.

The V call is TRBV29-1, the J call TRBJ2-1; 7 bases map to TRBD2. The J segment lost 5 bases and the V segment lost 1 base, leaving 14 bases of the junction unmatched. CDR3 length: 17 amino acids. Germline values: CDR1 SQVTM, CDR2 ANQGSEA. The CDR3 DNA reads TGCAGCGTTGAAGTAAAGGGAGGGAGGGCCGCCAACAATGAGCAGTTCTTC. Protein product: CSVEVKGGRAANNEQFF.

V is TRBV30 and J is TRBJ1-1; D gene uncertain. CDR1 is GTSNPN, CDR2 SVGIG, per germline (reference sequence). Between the trimmed V and J ends, which lost 0 bases and 4 bases, there was a span of 15 bases. The CDR3 runs to 15 residues. As DNA, the CDR3 is TGTGCCTGGAGTGTACTGTCCGGGTGGGGCACTGAAGCTTTCTTT. Its protein is CAWSVLSGWGTEAFF. The complete variable domain, with remaining parts taken from reference TRBV30 and TRBJ1-1, reads SQTIHQWPATLVQPVGSPLSLECTVEGTSNPNLYWYRQAAGRGLQLLFYSVGIGQISSEVPQNLSASRPQDRQFILSSKKLLLSDSGFYLCAWSVLSGWGTEAFFGQGTRLTVV.

The sample holds a few counts of this clone. The chain recombines TRBV30 with TRBJ2-3, with D perhaps matching TRBD1 (6 bases). Germline assignment: CDR1 GTSNPN and CDR2 SVGIG (reference sequence). The CDR3 is 13 residues long. V lost 1 base, J lost 5 bases, and 10 bases lay in between. CDR3 sequence reads: CAWSGAGEDTQYF. The CDR3 bases are TGTGCCTGGAGTGGGGCAGGGGAAGATACGCAGTATTTT.

With regard to this clone: The junction shows a germline mismatch at one end, possibly a read error. The rearrangement links TRBV7-7 to TRBJ2-1; a possible D gene is TRBD1 (6 bases). Per germline, CDR1 SSHAT and CDR2 FNYEAQ (reference sequence). The CDR3 length is 15 residues. CDR3 sequence (DNA): TGTGCTAGCAGTTTCGCTGGGGGCCTCTACAATGAGCAGTTCTTC. Translating it yields CASSFAGGLYNEQFF.

The chain couples TRBV27 to TRBJ2-7; maybe TRBD1 (7 bases). This CDR3 has 15 amino acids. V was shortened by 0 bases and J by 5 bases, with 14 bases between the two germline ends. Germline V gives CDR1 MNHEY, CDR2 SMNVEV (reference sequence). In DNA form, the CDR3 reads TGTGCCAGCAGTTTATCCGCGGGACAGTTCCACGAGCAGTACTTC. As protein: CASSLSAGQFHEQYF.

This clone was counted only a few times. This chain connects TRBV28 to TRBJ1-1; D unresolved. The CDR3 contains 14 residues. The germline V gene encodes CDR1 MDHEN and CDR2 SYDVKM. The V gene lost 5 bases and the J gene lost 0 bases, with 10 bases spanning the gap. The CDR3 loop reads CASSVVLMNTEAFF. The CDR3 DNA follows: TGTGCCAGCAGTGTGGTTCTCATGAACACTGAAGCTTTCTTT.

The chain joins TRBV19 to TRBJ1-2; 9 bases are shared with TRBD1. V gave up 2 bases and J gave up 4 bases; unmatched junction bases: 2. The CDR3 sequence is 14 residues long. Germline V gene data show CDR1 as LNHDA and CDR2 as SQIVND (reference sequence). CDR3 residues: CASSITGGGYGYTF. CDR3 sequence (DNA): TGTGCCAGTAGTATAACAGGGGGCGGCTATGGCTACACCTTC.

CDR3 coding DNA: TGTGCCAGCAGCTTAGTCCTCCCCGGGAATGAGCAGTTCTTC. Translation: CASSLVLPGNEQFF. The chain is built from TRBV7-9 and TRBJ2-1; D is unclear. CDR1 is SEHNR, CDR2 FQNEAQ, per germline (reference sequence). The V end lost 1 base, the J end lost 7 bases, and 11 bases lay between the germline ends. This CDR3 is 14 amino acids long.

The chain joins TRBV27 to TRBJ2-1; the D gene is possibly TRBD2 (5 bases). Trimming cost V 5 bases and J 10 bases, with 12 bases left between them. This CDR3 comprises 12 residues. Germline V gene data show CDR1 as MNHEY and CDR2 as SMNVEV (reference sequence). This CDR3 is CASSPLSDEQFF. CDR3 DNA: TGTGCCAGCAGTCCCCTTAGCGACGAGCAGTTCTTC.